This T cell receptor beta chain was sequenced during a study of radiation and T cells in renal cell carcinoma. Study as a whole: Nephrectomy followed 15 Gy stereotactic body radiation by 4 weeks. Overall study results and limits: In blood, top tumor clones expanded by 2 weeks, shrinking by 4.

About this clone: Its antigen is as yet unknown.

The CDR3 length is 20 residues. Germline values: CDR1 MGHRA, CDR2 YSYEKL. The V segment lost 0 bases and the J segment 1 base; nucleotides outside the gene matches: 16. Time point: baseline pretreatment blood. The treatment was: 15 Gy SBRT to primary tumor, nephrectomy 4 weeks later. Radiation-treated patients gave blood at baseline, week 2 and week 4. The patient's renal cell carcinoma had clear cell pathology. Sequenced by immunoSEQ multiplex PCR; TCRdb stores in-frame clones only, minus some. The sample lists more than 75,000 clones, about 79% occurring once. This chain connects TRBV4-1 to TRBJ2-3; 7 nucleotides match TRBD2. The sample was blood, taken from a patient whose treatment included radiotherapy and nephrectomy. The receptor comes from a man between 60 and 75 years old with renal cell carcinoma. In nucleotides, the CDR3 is TGCGCCAGCAGCCAAGACACGGGAGGAGGTGGACTTATGGGCACAGATACGCAGTATTTT. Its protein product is CASSQDTGGGGLMGTDTQYF.